These 20 T cell receptor beta chains were all obtained from the same sample, sequenced in a study of beta chain features in type 1 diabetes listed by TCRdb under 2018. The paper as a whole reports these results and caveats: A moderate but significant shortening of TCRB CDR3 length was observed in type 1 diabetes patients in all four CD4+ subsets.

Which antigens these TCRs recognize remains unknown. Receptor amplification or capture employed the immunoSEQ multiplex PCR assay. All of the isolated RNA was reverse transcribed with the High Capacity cDNA Reverse Transcription Kit, so expressed TCRB transcripts were sequenced. TCRdb holds this immuneACCESS table with in-frame rearrangements only. Some clones are missing; in checked studies, unresolved V genes explain under half, and the rest has no known cause. The sample data list around 160,000 clones, and around 9.7% of these were observed just once. The top ten constitute under 0.85% of the sample. The sample taken for sequencing was central memory CD4+ T cells from blood. The source is a woman in her 30s with type 1 diabetes.

This clone was counted between two and nine times. V usage is TRBV7-3 and J usage is TRBJ2-5; no clear D. Germline CDR1 and CDR2: SGHTA and FQGTGA. This CDR3 has 13 residues. Trimming took 1 base from V and 2 from J, leaving 5 bases between them. The CDR3: CASSLISQETQYF. DNA for the CDR3: TGTGCCAGCAGCTTAATCAGTCAAGAGACCCAGTACTTC.

This clone has just a few counts. The chain joins TRBV5-6 to TRBJ2-1; 8 bases are a match to TRBD1. CDR1 SGHDT and CDR2 YYEEEE come from the germline V gene. V was clipped by 0 bases and J by 4 bases; unmatched bases: 9. The CDR3 loop spans 17 amino acids. The CDR3 DNA reads as TGTGCCAGCAGCTTGGGTTTCCGGACAGGGTGGTACAATGAGCAGTTCTTC. Residues: CASSLGFRTGWYNEQFF.

This chain uses TRBV15 with TRBJ2-3; 7 bases align to TRBD2. Germline V CDR1 and CDR2: LNHNV, YYDKDF (reference sequence). The CDR3 spans 15 residues. V lost 7 bases, J lost 8 bases, and 15 bases stayed unmatched. DNA of the CDR3: TGTGCCACCACCCCGGAATTTACTAGCGAGGGTACGCAGTATTTT. As protein: CATTPEFTSEGTQYF.

This clone was observed a few times. The chain combines TRBV5-1 with TRBJ2-1, with 8 nucleotides matching TRBD2. The J segment lost 6 bases and the V segment lost 4 bases, leaving 9 bases of the junction unmatched. In germline, CDR1 is SGHRS, CDR2 YFSETQ. CDR3 length: 15 residues. The CDR3 sequence: CASSELAGGLNEQFF. The CDR3 nucleotides are TGCGCCAGCAGCGAGCTGGCGGGAGGACTCAATGAGCAGTTCTTC. The full variable domain, with the rest looked up from reference TRBV5-1 and TRBJ2-1, is KAGVTQTPRYLIKTRGQQVTLSCSPISGHRSVSWYQQTPGQGLQFLFEYFSETQRNKGNFPGRFSGRQFSNSRSEMNVSTLELGDSALYLCASSELAGGLNEQFFGPGTRLTVL.

The V gene is TRBV14, the J gene TRBJ2-1, with TRBD2 matching 8 bases. The trim removed 2 bases at V and 5 bases at J, leaving 5 bases unmatched. CDR3 length: 15 residues. CDR1 and CDR2 (germline): SGHDN, FVKESK. The CDR3 region is CASSQLLAGNNEQFF. The CDR3 bases are TGTGCCAGCAGCCAACTGCTAGCGGGCAACAATGAGCAGTTCTTC.

The chain joins TRBV6-1 to TRBJ2-3; no definite D call. CDR1 is MNHNS, CDR2 SASEGT, per germline. CDR3 length: 15 amino acids. V lost 7 bases, J lost 1 base, and 15 bases lay in between. The CDR3 DNA follows: TGTGCCAGCAACGATCCTAGTAAGGGCACAGATACGCAGTATTTT. It encodes CASNDPSKGTDTQYF.

This clone was seen a few times. The V gene is TRBV11-3, the J gene TRBJ2-5, with 11 bases fitting TRBD2. V shed 6 bases, J shed 6 bases, and the junction held 6 bases outside the gene matches. CDR1 SGHNT and CDR2 YENEEA come from the germline V gene. The CDR3 runs to 14 residues. CDR3 in amino acids: CASRPTSGSKTQYF. For the CDR3, the DNA is TGTGCCAGCAGACCAACTAGCGGGAGCAAGACCCAGTACTTC.

CDR3 sequence reads: CASSGDRGQETQYF. The CDR3 DNA follows: TGTGCCAGCAGTGGGGACAGGGGGCAAGAGACCCAGTACTTC. The chain recombines TRBV9 with TRBJ2-5; 11 nucleotides line up with TRBD1. In germline, CDR1 is SGDLS, CDR2 YYNGEE. The CDR3 has 14 residues. After removal of 5 bases from V and 2 bases from J, the junction contained 2 bases not matched to a gene.

This clone was found a few times. This sequence joins TRBV5-1 and TRBJ2-2, with 9 bases aligning to TRBD2. Germline CDR1 is SGHRS and CDR2 is YFSETQ. V gave up 0 bases and J gave up 4 bases; unmatched junction bases: 1. The CDR3 spans 15 residues. CDR3 DNA sequence: TGCGCCAGCAGCTTGGCTAGCGGGACCACCGGGGAGCTGTTTTTT. This gives the protein CASSLASGTTGELFF.

The V gene is TRBV28, the J gene TRBJ1-1; 10 bases fit TRBD1. The CDR3 extends over 15 amino acids. Germline V gene sequence: CDR1 MDHEN, CDR2 SYDVKM. V dropped 7 bases and J dropped 4; count of bases not matched to a gene: 9. The CDR3 sequence: CASIGTGVASTEAFF. In DNA, the CDR3 is TGTGCCAGCATCGGGACAGGGGTAGCAAGCACTGAAGCTTTCTTT.

The rearrangement joins TRBV28 to TRBJ1-4; the match to TRBD1 covers 9 bases. Germline trimming cut 6 bases from V and 8 bases from J; bases unmatched to any gene: 10. The CDR3 contains 15 residues. Germline V gene sequence: CDR1 MDHEN, CDR2 SYDVKM. This CDR3 reads CASRPQQGAREKLFF. The CDR3, as DNA: TGTGCCAGCAGACCACAACAGGGGGCGAGGGAAAAACTGTTTTTT.

This clone was detected a few times. The CDR3 nucleotides read TGCGCCAGCAGCTTGGACTCGAGCTCTGGGGCCAACGTCCTGACTTTC. Translating it yields CASSLDSSSGANVLTF. V and J are TRBV5-1 and TRBJ2-6; D remains unclear. The germline V and J ends were trimmed by 0 bases and 0 bases, with 7 bases remaining between them. The CDR3 is made up of 16 amino acids. Germline values: CDR1 SGHRS, CDR2 YFSETQ.

This clone was counted between two and nine times. V usage is TRBV21-1 and J usage is TRBJ2-7; no check of the table's D call, TRBD1, against the DNA was made. TRBV21-1 is flagged as a pseudogene. The CDR3 is 17 residues long. CDR3 coding DNA: TGTGCCAGCAGCCCACCGCGGGACAGCTACGCTAACTACGAGCAGTACTTC. Translation gives CASSPPRDSYANYEQYF.

The V gene is TRBV11-3, the J gene TRBJ2-3; no clear D gene. Germline values: CDR1 SGHNT, CDR2 YENEEA. The CDR3 spans 14 residues. The V end lost 8 bases, the J end lost 2 bases, and 14 bases lay between the germline ends. The CDR3 sequence is CASGERPNTDTQYF. CDR3 nucleotides: TGTGCCAGCGGAGAGCGCCCAAACACAGATACGCAGTATTTT.

The chain has TRBV30 and TRBJ1-5, with D possibly matching TRBD1 (6 bases). Germline CDR1 and CDR2: GTSNPN and SVGIG (reference sequence). V lost 1 base to trimming and J lost 3 bases, with 19 bases between them. This CDR3 is built from 17 residues. The CDR3 here is CAWSASFYGQFNQPQHF. Here the CDR3 DNA reads TGTGCCTGGAGTGCATCCTTTTATGGACAGTTCAATCAGCCCCAGCATTTT.

This clone was seen only a few times. The chain carries TRBV14 and TRBJ2-2; D is unclear. Germline V gene sequence: CDR1 SGHDN, CDR2 FVKESK. V dropped 4 bases and J dropped 6 bases, with 9 bases sitting between them. The length of the CDR3 is 13 residues. The CDR3 spells CASSRVRAGELFF. The CDR3 DNA is TGTGCCAGCAGCCGAGTCCGGGCCGGGGAGCTGTTTTTT.

This clone was counted only a few times. J is TRBJ1-1 and V is TRBV29-1, with TRBD1 matching 7 bases. CDR1 SQVTM and CDR2 ANQGSEA come from the germline V gene. Unmatched junction bases numbered 9, after V lost 2 bases and J lost 0 bases. This CDR3 has 16 amino acids. Here the CDR3 reads CSVETGQPFMNTEAFF. CDR3 DNA sequence: TGCAGCGTTGAAACGGGACAGCCTTTCATGAACACTGAAGCTTTCTTT.

This clone has a handful of counts. The V and J genes are TRBV30 and TRBJ2-7, with D tentatively TRBD2 (5 bases). This CDR3 region has 11 residues. The V gene's germline CDR1 is GTSNPN and CDR2 SVGIG (reference sequence). The V end lost 4 bases, the J end lost 3 bases, and 7 bases lay between the germline ends. Here the CDR3 reads CAWKGVYEQYF. Written as DNA, the CDR3 is TGTGCCTGGAAGGGAGTCTACGAGCAGTACTTC.

The chain couples TRBV5-1 to TRBJ1-1, with 7 bases that match TRBD1. V lost 2 bases to trimming and J lost 3 bases; unmatched junction nucleotides: 10. Germline values: CDR1 SGHRS, CDR2 YFSETQ. The CDR3 contains 16 residues. The CDR3 reads CASSFNLRQGDTEAFF. The DNA of the CDR3 is TGCGCCAGCAGCTTCAACCTGAGACAGGGTGACACTGAAGCTTTCTTT.

The rearrangement uses TRBV28 and TRBJ2-6, with D maybe TRBD2 (6 bases). Trimming removed 9 bases at V and 0 bases at J, with 18 bases between. Germline lookup yields CDR1 MDHEN and CDR2 SYDVKM. The CDR3 has 17 amino acids. The CDR3 bases are TGTGCCAGTGGCCGGTGGGAGGTACCCTCTGGGGCCAACGTCCTGACTTTC. It translates to CASGRWEVPSGANVLTF.